This T cell receptor (beta chain) was observed in a study of blood T cell repertoires in COVID-19. At the level of the study: Acute and convalescent COVID-19 specimens originated in the United States, Italy and Spain. PBMCs, B-cell-depleted T cells, or T cells were the source of the cDNA or gDNA that made up the material.

This CDR3 is built from 18 residues. The germline gives CDR1 SGHRS, CDR2 YFSETQ. The V end lost 0 bases, the J end lost 4 bases, and 19 bases lay between the germline ends. Patients at the Seattle site were enrolled during active infection and followed longitudinally. In the study's own analysis: Amplification from reference gene primers served as the basis for estimated nucleated cell counts. Profiled with immunoSEQ multiplex PCR; TCRdb holds only in-frame clones, not every one. For V, J and clone size, that table is used; D and trimming come from the DNA. The sample yields around 400,000 clones, about 87% seen once.

The sequence was collected from a woman aged 60 to 75 with COVID-19, enrolled during active disease. Sequenced: peripheral blood. The chain recombines TRBV5-1 with TRBJ1-4; D might be TRBD1 (6 bases). This CDR3 reads CASSLEGQQSGLNEKLFF. In DNA form, the CDR3 reads TGCGCCAGCAGCTTGGAAGGACAGCAGAGCGGCCTTAATGAAAAACTGTTTTTT.